What follows are 31 T cell receptor beta chains derived from one specimen sequenced in a study of T cell changes during pregnancy in multiple sclerosis. The method was immunoSEQ multiplex PCR; TCRdb's version includes in-frame clones alone and lacks a portion of them. The table lists more than 50,000 clones, roughly 90% of them singletons, with 0.85% to 0.9% in the top ten. The sample was peripheral blood, taken before pregnancy. Source of these receptors: a female donor with multiple sclerosis, enrolled in a pregnancy study.

CDR3 sequence (DNA): TGTGCCAGCAGTGACCAACCGGGACAGGGGGCGAGTGAGCAGTTCTTC. This encodes CASSDQPGQGASEQFF. The chain joins TRBV6-4 to TRBJ2-1; TRBD1 agrees at 12 bases. The CDR3 is made up of 16 amino acids. Germline V CDR1 and CDR2: MRHNA, SNTAGT. With V trimmed by 2 bases and J by 9 bases, 8 bases remained unmatched.

This rearrangement joins TRBV5-4 to TRBJ2-4, with TRBD2 matching 14 bases. J was trimmed by 1 base and V by 10 bases; bases with no gene match: 10. This CDR3 spans 17 amino acids. In germline, CDR1 is SGHNT, CDR2 YYREEE (reference sequence). This chain's CDR3 is CAVRTSGGSLAKNIQYF. The DNA of the CDR3 is TGTGCCGTCCGGACTAGCGGGGGGTCTCTGGCCAAAAACATTCAGTACTTC.

The chain recombines TRBV5-5 with TRBJ1-5, with D perhaps TRBD1 (5 bases). V gave up 4 bases and J gave up 1 base, with 12 bases separating them. There are 15 residues in the CDR3. Germline V gene lookup returns CDR1 SGHKS and CDR2 YYEKEE (reference sequence). The CDR3 DNA reads as TGTGCCAGCAGCCGGGGGACGGGGAGCAATCAGCCCCAGCATTTT. This sequence encodes CASSRGTGSNQPQHF.

The V and J genes are TRBV7-2 and TRBJ1-2; D not resolved. V was trimmed by 5 bases and J by 4 bases, leaving 8 bases between them. CDR3 length: 12 amino acids. Germline CDR1 SGHTA, CDR2 FQGNSA. CDR3 in amino acids: CASSPYSYGYTF. DNA of the CDR3: TGTGCCAGCAGCCCTTACTCCTATGGCTACACCTTC.

Ten or more counts support this clone. J is TRBJ1-4 and V is TRBV21-1; no DNA check was done on the table's D call, TRBD1. TRBV21-1 is flagged as a pseudogene. The CDR3 length is 12 residues. The CDR3 loop is CASSRQSEKLFF. The CDR3 nucleotides are TGTGCCAGCAGCAGACAGAGTGAAAAACTGTTTTTT.

This clone was counted a single time. The chain couples TRBV5-1 to TRBJ2-1, with 7 nucleotides matching TRBD2. V was clipped by 2 bases and J by 3 bases; unmatched bases: 5. There are 15 residues in the CDR3. Germline V gene lookup returns CDR1 SGHRS and CDR2 YFSETQ. The CDR3 spells CASSLLSGVYNEQFF. CDR3 nucleotide sequence: TGCGCCAGCAGCTTATTAAGCGGGGTCTACAATGAGCAGTTCTTC.

The chain carries TRBV7-8 and TRBJ1-5, with 8 bases identical to TRBD1. The CDR3 is 20 amino acids. Trimming at V came to 2 bases and at J to 2 bases, leaving 17 bases not matched to a gene. Per the germline V gene, CDR1 is SGHVS and CDR2 is FQNEAQ. CDR3 nucleotides: TGTGCCAGCAGCTTAACCAACGCGGGCAGGGGGCGCCTGGGCAATCAGCCCCAGCATTTT. Protein product: CASSLTNAGRGRLGNQPQHF.

J is TRBJ2-7 and V is TRBV7-2; D may be TRBD2 (5 bases). This CDR3 has 15 amino acids. Between the trimmed V and J ends, which lost 5 bases and 3 bases, there was a span of 17 bases. Germline V lookup: CDR1 SGHTA, CDR2 FQGNSA. The CDR3 is CASSREGLPLYEQYF. CDR3 nucleotide sequence: TGTGCCAGCAGCCGGGAAGGGCTTCCTCTCTACGAGCAGTACTTC.

This clone has just a few counts. The chain carries TRBV6-4 and TRBJ2-6, with D possibly TRBD2 on 6 matching bases. This CDR3 comprises 16 residues. V was trimmed by 0 bases and J by 0 bases, leaving 6 bases between them. Germline assignment: CDR1 MRHNA and CDR2 SNTAGT. In nucleotides, the CDR3 is TGTGCCAGCAGTGACTCTAGCGGCTCTGGGGCCAACGTCCTGACTTTC. Amino acid sequence: CASSDSSGSGANVLTF.

The V and J genes are TRBV4-3 and TRBJ2-3, with D maybe TRBD2 (5 bases). CDR3 length: 13 residues. CDR1 is LGHNA, CDR2 YSLEER, per germline. V dropped 4 bases and J dropped 6 bases, with 11 bases sitting between them. The CDR3 is CASSPTSEDTQYF. In DNA, the CDR3 is TGCGCCAGCAGCCCTACTAGTGAGGATACGCAGTATTTT.

Only one count was recorded for this clone. The chain links TRBV5-6 to TRBJ2-1; TRBD1 matches 7 bases. V was pared by 0 bases and J by 3 bases, with 12 bases of the junction left unmatched. Germline CDR1 is SGHDT and CDR2 is YYEEEE. CDR3 size: 18 residues. This CDR3 is CASSLASFRGGRYNEQFF. The CDR3 nucleotides are TGTGCCAGCAGCTTGGCCAGTTTCAGAGGGGGCCGCTACAATGAGCAGTTCTTC.

The chain recombines TRBV2 with TRBJ2-3, with TRBD2 identical over 14 bases. Germline values: CDR1 SNHLY, CDR2 FYNNEI. The junction had 8 bases not matched to a gene; V was cut back by 6 bases and J by 3 bases. This CDR3 comprises 17 residues. The CDR3 region is CASRIGLAGGRTDTQYF. CDR3 nucleotides: TGTGCCAGCAGGATAGGACTAGCGGGGGGACGGACAGATACGCAGTATTTT.

This chain links TRBV2 with TRBJ2-7, with TRBD2 identical over 9 bases. The CDR3 contains 17 residues. Germline loops: CDR1 SNHLY, CDR2 FYNNEI. J was trimmed by 0 bases and V by 4 bases; bases with no gene match: 10. CDR3 DNA sequence: TGTGCCAGCAGTGCCCCATTAGCGGGGGAGATCTCCTACGAGCAGTACTTC. It codes for CASSAPLAGEISYEQYF. Drawing the rest from reference TRBV2 and TRBJ2-7, the complete variable domain is EPEVTQTPSHQVTQMGQEVILRCVPISNHLYFYWYRQILGQKVEFLVSFYNNEISEKSEIFDDQFSVERPDGSNFTLKIRSTKLEDSAMYFCASSAPLAGEISYEQYFGPGTRLTVT.

This sequence joins TRBV15 and TRBJ2-5; 11 positions agree with TRBD2. This CDR3 contains 16 residues. The V gene's germline CDR1 is LNHNV and CDR2 YYDKDF (reference sequence). The V segment lost 3 bases and the J segment 2 bases; nucleotides outside the gene matches: 5. Here the CDR3 reads CATSSGTSGWQETQYF. CDR3 DNA: TGTGCCACCAGCAGCGGGACTAGCGGTTGGCAAGAGACCCAGTACTTC.

The chain combines TRBV27 with TRBJ1-5; TRBD1 aligns across 7 bases. The CDR3 loop spans 17 amino acids. The ends lost 5 bases at V and 7 bases at J; junction bases unmatched: 17. From germline, CDR1 is MNHEY and CDR2 SMNVEV (reference sequence). The chain's CDR3 is CASSLSQGTALSQPQHF. DNA for the CDR3: TGTGCCAGCAGTCTGTCCCAGGGGACAGCCTTGTCGCAGCCCCAGCATTTT.

This sequence joins TRBV28 and TRBJ1-2, with a tentative D call TRBD1 (5 bases). CDR3 length: 15 residues. Germline V gives CDR1 MDHEN, CDR2 SYDVKM. The V end was cut by 4 bases, the J end by 4 bases, with 16 bases between. The DNA of the CDR3 is TGTGCCAGCAGTTCCTACTTAGACAGCCTCTATGGCTACACCTTC. It translates to CASSSYLDSLYGYTF.

In its sample, this clone was seen once. The chain has TRBV2 and TRBJ1-1; 10 bases line up with TRBD1. The junction had 5 bases not matched to a gene; V was cut back by 4 bases and J by 6 bases. CDR1 and CDR2 from the germline V gene are SNHLY and FYNNEI. This CDR3 contains 14 residues. DNA of the CDR3: TGTGCCAGCAGTGCCCGGGACAGGGGTTCTGAAGCTTTCTTT. Amino acid sequence: CASSARDRGSEAFF.

This chain joins TRBV5-6 and TRBJ2-7; 7 nucleotides match TRBD1. The CDR3 covers 15 residues. J gave up 4 bases and V 1 base, and 8 bases lay outside the gene matches. Germline CDR1 is SGHDT and CDR2 is YYEEEE. CDR3 nucleotides: TGTGCCAGCAGCTTGTTAGGGGGCTTCTTATACGAGCAGTACTTC. As protein: CASSLLGGFLYEQYF.

This chain joins TRBV7-2 and TRBJ2-5, with 8 bases fitting TRBD2. The CDR3 sequence is 14 residues long. The V segment lost 3 bases and the J segment 2 bases; nucleotides outside the gene matches: 2. The germline V gene encodes CDR1 SGHTA and CDR2 FQGNSA. CDR3 sequence (DNA): TGTGCCAGCAGCTTCCGGGGGGGACAAGAGACCCAGTACTTC. This sequence encodes CASSFRGGQETQYF.

The chain combines TRBV6-4 with TRBJ2-1; 7 nucleotides match TRBD2. The CDR3 totals 13 residues. J was trimmed by 12 bases and V by 0 bases; bases with no gene match: 5. From germline, CDR1 is MRHNA and CDR2 SNTAGT. CDR3 sequence reads: CASSDSFTGGQFF. As DNA, the CDR3 is TGTGCCAGCAGTGACTCTTTTACGGGGGGGCAGTTCTTC.

The rearrangement uses TRBV7-3 and TRBJ2-3; 10 bases match TRBD2. The CDR3 runs 17 residues. The germline V gene has CDR1 SGHTA and CDR2 FQGTGA. Trimming removed 5 bases from V and 6 bases from J; junction bases left unmatched: 14. In nucleotides, the CDR3 is TGTGCCAGCAGCCCCCGGAGCGGGGGGGCCACCGTGGATACGCAGTATTTT. Its protein product is CASSPRSGGATVDTQYF.

The chain joins TRBV2 to TRBJ1-4, with D possibly being TRBD1 (5 bases). Per germline, CDR1 SNHLY and CDR2 FYNNEI. The germline V and J ends were trimmed by 7 bases and 8 bases, with 11 bases remaining between them. The CDR3 loop spans 12 amino acids. CDR3 amino acids: CASTWGGEKLFF. The CDR3 bases are TGTGCCAGCACCTGGGGGGGGGAAAAACTGTTTTTT.

This rearrangement joins TRBV7-2 to TRBJ1-1; the D gene is possibly TRBD1 (6 bases). This CDR3 is built from 15 residues. CDR1 is SGHTA and CDR2 is FQGNSA in the germline V gene. V gave up 5 bases and J gave up 5 bases, with 18 bases separating them. The CDR3 loop is CASSPNRAGGTEAFF. The CDR3 nucleotides read TGTGCCAGCAGCCCCAACAGGGCGGGTGGAACTGAAGCTTTCTTT. The variable domain in full, with the rest retrieved from reference TRBV7-2 and TRBJ1-1, is GAGVSQSPSNKVTEKGKDVELRCDPISGHTALYWYRQSLGQGLEFLIYFQGNSAPDKSGLPSDRFSAERTGGSVSTLTIQRTQQEDSAVYLCASSPNRAGGTEAFFGQGTRLTVV.

The chain is built from TRBV9 and TRBJ2-7; TRBD1 matches at 8 bases. In germline, CDR1 is SGDLS, CDR2 YYNGEE. V dropped 2 bases and J dropped 3; count of bases not matched to a gene: 7. This CDR3 comprises 15 residues. As DNA, the CDR3 is TGTGCCAGCAGCGTCCGTGGACAGGGAAACTACGAGCAGTACTTC. Translation: CASSVRGQGNYEQYF.

The V call is TRBV2, the J call TRBJ2-7; 7 nucleotides agree with TRBD1. Germline CDR1 is SNHLY and CDR2 is FYNNEI. The ends lost 5 bases at V and 4 bases at J; junction bases unmatched: 2. The CDR3 length is 12 residues. CDR3 protein: CASSRQGYEQYF. The CDR3 DNA sequence: TGTGCCAGCAGTCGACAGGGTTACGAGCAGTACTTC.

A single count supports this clone. J is TRBJ1-1 and V is TRBV6-1, with D unresolved. Germline V gives CDR1 MNHNS, CDR2 SASEGT. The V and J ends lost 7 bases and 7 bases respectively, with 13 bases between them. The CDR3 sequence is 12 residues long. Here the CDR3 reads CASTIGLYEAFF. As DNA, the CDR3 is TGTGCCAGCACCATCGGACTTTATGAAGCTTTCTTT.

V is TRBV19 and J is TRBJ2-2; D might be TRBD1 (5 bases). Trimming took off 3 bases at V and 0 bases at J, with 14 bases between the two ends. Germline lookup yields CDR1 LNHDA and CDR2 SQIVND (reference sequence). This CDR3 has 17 residues. CDR3 sequence (DNA): TGTGCCAGTAGTATTTTCGTCGGCAGGGCGAACACCGGGGAGCTGTTTTTT. Translating gives CASSIFVGRANTGELFF.

The gene calls are TRBV2 and TRBJ2-7, with 8 bases matching TRBD2. With 3 bases clipped from V and 6 bases from J, the junction kept 7 bases outside the gene matches. The germline V gene has CDR1 SNHLY and CDR2 FYNNEI. The CDR3 totals 14 residues. In DNA form, the CDR3 reads TGTGCCAGCAGTGAGGTTACGGGGGGGACCGAGCAGTACTTC. Its protein is CASSEVTGGTEQYF.

The CDR3 nucleotides read TGTGCCAGCAGCTTGGACGGGACAGGTGGGAATTCACCCCTCCACTTT. It translates to CASSLDGTGGNSPLHF. The chain is built from TRBV5-6 and TRBJ1-6, with TRBD1 matching 8 bases. CDR3 length: 16 amino acids. Losses at the gene ends were 0 bases for V and 7 bases for J; bases not matched to a gene: 6. The germline V gene encodes CDR1 SGHDT and CDR2 YYEEEE.

This chain connects TRBV30 to TRBJ2-7; D perhaps matches TRBD1 (5 bases). The CDR3 is 14 amino acids. V lost 1 base and J lost 3, with 13 bases in between. CDR1 is GTSNPN and CDR2 is SVGIG in the germline V gene (reference sequence). The CDR3 DNA follows: TGTGCCTGGAGTGGCCCGGACACTGGCTACGAGCAGTACTTC. Protein sequence: CAWSGPDTGYEQYF.

The chain joins TRBV9 to TRBJ2-7; 8 bases are a match to TRBD1. V shed 0 bases and J 7 bases; nucleotides not matched to a gene: 6. Per the germline V gene, CDR1 is SGDLS and CDR2 is YYNGEE. This CDR3 comprises 14 residues. CDR3 amino acids: CASSVGQGAPEQYF. The CDR3 DNA sequence: TGTGCCAGCAGCGTAGGGCAGGGGGCGCCGGAGCAGTACTTC.